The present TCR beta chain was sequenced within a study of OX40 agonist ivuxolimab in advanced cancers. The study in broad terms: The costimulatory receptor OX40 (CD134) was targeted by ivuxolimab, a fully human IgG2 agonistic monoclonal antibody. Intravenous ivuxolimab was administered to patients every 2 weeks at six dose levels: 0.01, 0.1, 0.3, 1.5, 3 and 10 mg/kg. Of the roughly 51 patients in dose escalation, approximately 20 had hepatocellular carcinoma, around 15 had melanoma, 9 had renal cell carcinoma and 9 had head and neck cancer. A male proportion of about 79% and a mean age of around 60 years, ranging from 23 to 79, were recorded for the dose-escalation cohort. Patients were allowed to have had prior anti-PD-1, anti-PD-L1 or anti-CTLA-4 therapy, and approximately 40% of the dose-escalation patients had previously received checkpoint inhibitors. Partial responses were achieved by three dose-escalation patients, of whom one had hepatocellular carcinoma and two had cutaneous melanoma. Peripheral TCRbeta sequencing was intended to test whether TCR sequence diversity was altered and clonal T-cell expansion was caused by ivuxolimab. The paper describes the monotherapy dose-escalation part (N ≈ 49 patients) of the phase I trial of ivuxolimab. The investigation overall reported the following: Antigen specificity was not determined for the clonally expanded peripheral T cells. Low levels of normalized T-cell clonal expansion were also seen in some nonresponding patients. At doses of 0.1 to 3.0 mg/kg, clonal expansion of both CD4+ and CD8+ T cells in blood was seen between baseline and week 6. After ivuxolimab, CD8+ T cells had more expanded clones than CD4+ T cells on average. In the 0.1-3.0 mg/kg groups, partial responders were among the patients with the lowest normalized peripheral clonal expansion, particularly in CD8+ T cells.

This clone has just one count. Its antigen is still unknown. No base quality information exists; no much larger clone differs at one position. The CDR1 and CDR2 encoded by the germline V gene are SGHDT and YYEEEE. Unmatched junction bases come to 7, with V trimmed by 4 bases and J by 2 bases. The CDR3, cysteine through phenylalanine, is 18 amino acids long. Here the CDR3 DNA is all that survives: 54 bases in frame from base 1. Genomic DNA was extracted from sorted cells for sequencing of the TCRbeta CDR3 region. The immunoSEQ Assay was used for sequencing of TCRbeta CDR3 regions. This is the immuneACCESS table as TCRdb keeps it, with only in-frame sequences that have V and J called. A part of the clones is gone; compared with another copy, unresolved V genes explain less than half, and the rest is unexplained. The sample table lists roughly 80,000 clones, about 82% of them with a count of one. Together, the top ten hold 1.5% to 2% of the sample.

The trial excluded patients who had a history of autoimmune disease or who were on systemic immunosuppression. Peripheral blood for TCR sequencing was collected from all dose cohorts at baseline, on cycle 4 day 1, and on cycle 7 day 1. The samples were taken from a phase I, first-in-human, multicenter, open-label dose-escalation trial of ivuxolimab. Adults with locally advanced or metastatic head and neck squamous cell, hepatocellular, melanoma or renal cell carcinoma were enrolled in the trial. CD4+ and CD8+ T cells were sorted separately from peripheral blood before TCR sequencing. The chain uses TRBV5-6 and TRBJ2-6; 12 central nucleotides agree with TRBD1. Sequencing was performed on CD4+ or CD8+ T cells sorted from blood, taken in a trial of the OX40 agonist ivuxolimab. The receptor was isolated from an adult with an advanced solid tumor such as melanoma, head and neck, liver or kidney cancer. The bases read TGTGCCAGCAGCCCGGGACAGGGGGCGCCTCCTGGGGCCAACGTCCTGACTTTC. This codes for CASSPGQGAPPGANVLTF.